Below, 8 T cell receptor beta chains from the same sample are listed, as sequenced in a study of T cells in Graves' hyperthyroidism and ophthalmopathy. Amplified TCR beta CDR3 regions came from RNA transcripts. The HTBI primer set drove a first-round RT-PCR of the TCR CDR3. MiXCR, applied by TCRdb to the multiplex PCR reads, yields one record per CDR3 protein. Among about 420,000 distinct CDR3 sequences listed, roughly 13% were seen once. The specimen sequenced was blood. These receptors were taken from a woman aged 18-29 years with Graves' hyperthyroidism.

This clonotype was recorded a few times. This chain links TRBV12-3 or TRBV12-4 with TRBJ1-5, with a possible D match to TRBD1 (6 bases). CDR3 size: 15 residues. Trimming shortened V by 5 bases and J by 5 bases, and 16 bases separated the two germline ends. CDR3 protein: CASSNVGGFDQPQHF. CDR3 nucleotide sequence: TGTGCCAGCAGTAACGTAGGGGGATTTGATCAGCCCCAGCATTTT.

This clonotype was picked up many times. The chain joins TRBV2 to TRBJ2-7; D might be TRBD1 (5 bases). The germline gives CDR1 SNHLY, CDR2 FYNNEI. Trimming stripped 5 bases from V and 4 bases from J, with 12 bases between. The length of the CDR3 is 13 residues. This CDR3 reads CASSSTTDYEQYF. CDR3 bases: TGTGCCAGCAGTTCGACGACAGATTACGAGCAGTACTTC.

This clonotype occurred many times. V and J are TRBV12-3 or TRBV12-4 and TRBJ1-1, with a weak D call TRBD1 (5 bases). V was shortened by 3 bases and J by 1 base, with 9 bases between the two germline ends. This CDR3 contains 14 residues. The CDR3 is CASSLTDKNTEAFF. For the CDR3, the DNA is TGTGCCAGCAGTTTGACAGACAAGAACACTGAAGCTTTCTTT.

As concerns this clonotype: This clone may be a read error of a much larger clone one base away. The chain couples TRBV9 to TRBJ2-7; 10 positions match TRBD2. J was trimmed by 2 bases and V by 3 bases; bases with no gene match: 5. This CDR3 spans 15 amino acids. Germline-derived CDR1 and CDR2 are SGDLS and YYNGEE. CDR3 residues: CASSAGLAETYEQYF. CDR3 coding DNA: TGTGCCAGCAGCGCCGGACTAGCGGAAACCTACGAGCAGTACTTC.

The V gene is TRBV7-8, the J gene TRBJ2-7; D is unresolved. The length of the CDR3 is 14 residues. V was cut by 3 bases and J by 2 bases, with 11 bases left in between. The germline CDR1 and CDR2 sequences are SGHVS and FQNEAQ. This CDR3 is CASSFVDGTYEQYF. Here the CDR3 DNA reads TGTGCCAGCAGCTTCGTCGACGGAACCTACGAGCAGTACTTC.

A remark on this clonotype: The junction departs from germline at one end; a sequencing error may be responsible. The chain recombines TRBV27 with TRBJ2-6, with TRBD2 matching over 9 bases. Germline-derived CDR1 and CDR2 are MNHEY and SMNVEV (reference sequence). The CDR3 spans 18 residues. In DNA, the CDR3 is TGTGCCAGCAGCCCTCTGGGACTAGCATCGTCTGGGGCCAACGTCCTGGCTTTC. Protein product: CASSPLGLASSGANVLAF.

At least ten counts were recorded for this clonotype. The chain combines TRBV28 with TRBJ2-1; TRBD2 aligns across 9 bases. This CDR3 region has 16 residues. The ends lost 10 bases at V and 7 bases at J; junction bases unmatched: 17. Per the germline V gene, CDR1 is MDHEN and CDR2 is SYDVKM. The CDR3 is CATRPGGEAGGNEQFF. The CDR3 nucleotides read TGTGCCACACGACCTGGGGGGGAGGCGGGAGGGAATGAGCAGTTCTTC.

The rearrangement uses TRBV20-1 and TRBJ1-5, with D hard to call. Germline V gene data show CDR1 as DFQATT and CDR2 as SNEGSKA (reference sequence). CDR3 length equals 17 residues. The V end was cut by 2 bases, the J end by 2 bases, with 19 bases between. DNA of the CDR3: TGCAGTGCTAGACTTGTTACTGCGTCCTTCGGCAATCAGCCCCAGCATTTT. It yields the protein CSARLVTASFGNQPQHF.